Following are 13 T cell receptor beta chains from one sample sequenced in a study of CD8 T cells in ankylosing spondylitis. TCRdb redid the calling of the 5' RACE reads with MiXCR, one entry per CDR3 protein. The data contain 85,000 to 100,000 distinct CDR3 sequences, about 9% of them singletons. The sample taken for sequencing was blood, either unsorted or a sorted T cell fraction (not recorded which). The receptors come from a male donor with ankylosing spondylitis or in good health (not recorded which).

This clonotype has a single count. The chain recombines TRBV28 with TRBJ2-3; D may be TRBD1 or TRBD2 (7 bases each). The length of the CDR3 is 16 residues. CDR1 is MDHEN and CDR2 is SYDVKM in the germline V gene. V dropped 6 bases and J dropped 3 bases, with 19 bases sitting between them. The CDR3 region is CASRRARQGGTDTQYF. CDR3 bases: TGTGCCAGCAGACGCGCCAGACAGGGAGGGACAGATACGCAGTATTTT.

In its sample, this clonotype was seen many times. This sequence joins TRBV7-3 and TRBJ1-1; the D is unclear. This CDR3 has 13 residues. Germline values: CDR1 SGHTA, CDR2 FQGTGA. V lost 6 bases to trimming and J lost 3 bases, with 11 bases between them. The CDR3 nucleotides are TGTGCCAGCAGTCGTAGGACGGACACTGAAGCTTTCTTT. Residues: CASSRRTDTEAFF.

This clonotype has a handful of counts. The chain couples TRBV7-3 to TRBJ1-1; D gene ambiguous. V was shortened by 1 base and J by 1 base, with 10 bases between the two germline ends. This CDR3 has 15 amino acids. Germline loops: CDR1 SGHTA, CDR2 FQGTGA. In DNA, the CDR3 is TGTGCCAGCAGCTTAATGGCCAGAGAGAACACTGAAGCTTTCTTT. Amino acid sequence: CASSLMARENTEAFF.

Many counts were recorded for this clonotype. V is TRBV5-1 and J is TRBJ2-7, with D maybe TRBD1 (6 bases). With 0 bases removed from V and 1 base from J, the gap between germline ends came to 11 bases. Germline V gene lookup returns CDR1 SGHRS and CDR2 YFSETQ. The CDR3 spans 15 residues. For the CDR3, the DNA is TGCGCCAGCAGCTTGGATGGCAGGGGATCCTACGAGCAGTACTTC. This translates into CASSLDGRGSYEQYF.

The CDR3 coding sequence is TGTGCCAGCAGTCCGCGGGACCCTGAAGCTTTCTTT. Translation gives CASSPRDPEAFF. J is TRBJ1-1 and V is TRBV12-3 or TRBV12-4; weak D call: TRBD1 (5 bases). This CDR3 spans 12 amino acids. Trimming pared 5 bases from V and 6 bases from J, leaving 10 bases between.

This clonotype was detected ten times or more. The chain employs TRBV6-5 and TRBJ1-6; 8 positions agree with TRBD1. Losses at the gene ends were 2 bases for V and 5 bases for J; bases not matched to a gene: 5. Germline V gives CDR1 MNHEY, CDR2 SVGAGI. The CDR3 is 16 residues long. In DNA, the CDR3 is TGTGCCAGCAGTTACAGGTCAGGGGGCAATAATTCACCCCTCCACTTT. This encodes CASSYRSGGNNSPLHF.

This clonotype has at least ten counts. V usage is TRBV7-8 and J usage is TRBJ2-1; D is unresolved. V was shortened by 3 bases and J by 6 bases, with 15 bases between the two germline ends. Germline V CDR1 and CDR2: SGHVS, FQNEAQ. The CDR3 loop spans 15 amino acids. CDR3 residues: CASSFIEQSANEQFF. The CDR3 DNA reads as TGTGCCAGCAGCTTCATCGAACAGTCGGCCAATGAGCAGTTCTTC. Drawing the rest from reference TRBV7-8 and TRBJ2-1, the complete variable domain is GAGVSQSPRYKVAKRGQDVALRCDPISGHVSLFWYQQALGQGPEFLTYFQNEAQLDKSGLPSDRFFAERPEGSVSTLKIQRTQQEDSAVYLCASSFIEQSANEQFFGPGTRLTVL.

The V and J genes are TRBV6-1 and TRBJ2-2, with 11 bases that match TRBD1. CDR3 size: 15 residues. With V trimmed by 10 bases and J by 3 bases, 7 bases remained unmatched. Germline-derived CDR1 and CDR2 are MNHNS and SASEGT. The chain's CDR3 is CATRDRGIDTGELFF. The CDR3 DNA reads TGTGCCACCAGGGACAGGGGGATCGACACCGGGGAGCTGTTTTTT.

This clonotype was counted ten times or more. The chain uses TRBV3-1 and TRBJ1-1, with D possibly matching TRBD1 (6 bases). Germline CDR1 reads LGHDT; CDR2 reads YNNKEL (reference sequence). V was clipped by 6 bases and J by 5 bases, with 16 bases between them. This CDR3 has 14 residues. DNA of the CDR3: TGTGCCAGCAGTAGCACCGGGACAAGTACTGAAGCTTTCTTT. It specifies CASSSTGTSTEAFF. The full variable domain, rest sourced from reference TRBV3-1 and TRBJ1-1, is DTAVSQTPKYLVTQMGNDKSIKCEQNLGHDTMYWYKQDSKKFLKIMFSYNNKELIINETVPNRFSPKSPDKAHLNLHINSLELGDSAVYFCASSSTGTSTEAFFGQGTRLTVV.

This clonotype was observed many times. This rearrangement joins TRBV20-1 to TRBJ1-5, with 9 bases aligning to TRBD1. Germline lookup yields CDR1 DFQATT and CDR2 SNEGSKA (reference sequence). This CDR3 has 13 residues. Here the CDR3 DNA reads TGCAGCTACCCGGGACAGGGCGATCAGCCCCAGCATTTT. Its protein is CSYPGQGDQPQHF.

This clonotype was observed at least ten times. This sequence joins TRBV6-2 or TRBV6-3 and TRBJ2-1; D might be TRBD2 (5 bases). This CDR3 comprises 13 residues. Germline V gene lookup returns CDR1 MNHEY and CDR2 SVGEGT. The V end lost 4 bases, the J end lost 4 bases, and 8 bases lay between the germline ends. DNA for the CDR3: TGTGCCAGCAGTTGGGGAGAGTACAATGAGCAGTTCTTC. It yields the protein CASSWGEYNEQFF.

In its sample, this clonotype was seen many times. The CDR3 coding sequence is TGCGCCAGCAGCAGCAACCCGGGGGGAGCTTACAATGAGCAGTTCTTC. Its protein is CASSSNPGGAYNEQFF. V usage is TRBV5-1 and J usage is TRBJ2-1, with TRBD2 matching over 7 bases. This CDR3 has 16 residues. Trimming at V came to 4 bases and at J to 4 bases, leaving 11 bases not matched to a gene. Germline CDR1 SGHRS, CDR2 YFSETQ.

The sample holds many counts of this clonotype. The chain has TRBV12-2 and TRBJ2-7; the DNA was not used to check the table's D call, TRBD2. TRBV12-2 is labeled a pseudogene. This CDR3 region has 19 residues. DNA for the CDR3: TGTGCAAGTCGCTTAGAATTAACTAGCGGGGGGCGCTACTCCTACGAGCAGTACTTC. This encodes CASRLELTSGGRYSYEQYF.